These 18 T cell receptor beta chains share one sample of origin, sequenced in a study of shared clonotypes between healthy human individuals. Libraries were prepared by immunoSEQ multiplex PCR; TCRdb keeps only in-frame clonotypes and omits some of them. The data show more than 2 million clones, about 95% seen once. CD45RO-negative cells were positively selected for CCR7, leaving out terminally differentiated effector memory CD45RA+ cells. What was sequenced was naive CD8+ T cells sorted from blood. The receptors shown here come from a man in his late teens or twenties in good health.

The table lists this clone with a count of one. The V call is TRBV27, the J call TRBJ2-7, with D perhaps matching TRBD2 (5 bases). Between the trimmed V and J ends, which lost 4 bases and 5 bases, there was a span of 9 bases. CDR1 and CDR2 from the germline V gene are MNHEY and SMNVEV (reference sequence). CDR3 size: 12 residues. The DNA of the CDR3 is TGTGCCAGCAGTTATCGGGGTGACGAGCAGTACTTC. Protein product: CASSYRGDEQYF.

With respect to this clone: The identical CDR3 is also encoded by other nucleotide sequences in the sample. The genes are TRBV11-2 and TRBJ2-7; D remains unclear. CDR1 and CDR2 (germline): SGHAT, FQNNGV. This CDR3 region has 12 residues. V was shortened by 0 bases and J by 6 bases, with 6 bases between the two germline ends. CDR3 sequence reads: CASSLDRVEQYF. CDR3 sequence (DNA): TGTGCCAGCAGCTTAGATCGAGTCGAGCAGTACTTC. The full variable domain, rest sourced from reference TRBV11-2 and TRBJ2-7, is EAGVAQSPRYKIIEKRQSVAFWCNPISGHATLYWYQQILGQGPKLLIQFQNNGVVDDSQLPKDRFSAERLKGVDSTLKIQPAKLEDSAVYLCASSLDRVEQYFGPGTRLTVT.

This clone was found a few times. This chain links TRBV30 with TRBJ2-1, with 9 bases lining up with TRBD2. The germline V gene encodes CDR1 GTSNPN and CDR2 SVGIG (reference sequence). Trimming at V came to 3 bases and at J to 4 bases, leaving 7 bases not matched to a gene. The CDR3 runs to 15 residues. This CDR3 reads CAWSPRSGGYNEQFF. The CDR3 DNA sequence: TGTGCCTGGAGCCCAAGGAGCGGGGGGTACAATGAGCAGTTCTTC.

In this sample, this clone turned up a few times. This chain uses TRBV27 with TRBJ2-7, with 9 positions matching TRBD2. V shed 2 bases, J shed 10 bases, and the junction held 9 bases outside the gene matches. The CDR3 contains 14 residues. Germline V gene data show CDR1 as MNHEY and CDR2 as SMNVEV (reference sequence). The CDR3: CASSLTGLAKSQYF. CDR3 DNA sequence: TGTGCCAGCAGTTTAACAGGACTAGCGAAATCCCAGTACTTC.

V gene TRBV5-5 combines with J gene TRBJ1-2, with D tentatively TRBD1 (6 bases). Looked up from germline, CDR1 is SGHKS and CDR2 is YYEKEE (reference sequence). The ends were cut back, 4 bases at V and 3 bases at J, with 22 bases in the middle. The CDR3 sequence is 17 residues long. CDR3: CASSPGALDHVDYGYTF. The CDR3 nucleotides read TGTGCCAGCAGCCCGGGGGCCCTGGACCATGTGGACTATGGCTACACCTTC.

Only one count was recorded for this clone. The chain has TRBV7-9 and TRBJ2-6, with D maybe TRBD1 (5 bases). The CDR3 length is 18 residues. Germline V gene data show CDR1 as SEHNR and CDR2 as FQNEAQ (reference sequence). Trimming removed 3 bases from V and 0 bases from J, with 15 bases in between. The CDR3 is CASSLGDDSLSGANVLTF. CDR3 DNA: TGTGCCAGCAGCTTGGGCGATGACAGTCTCTCTGGGGCCAACGTCCTGACTTTC.

V usage is TRBV2 and J usage is TRBJ2-5; D may be TRBD1 or TRBD2 (5 bases each). V dropped 2 bases and J dropped 8 bases, with 15 bases sitting between them. Germline V CDR1 and CDR2: SNHLY, FYNNEI. The CDR3 consists of 14 residues. The CDR3 DNA follows: TGTGCCAGCAGTGAACTCGGGGCCGGGGACACCCAGTACTTC. Translation gives CASSELGAGDTQYF.

Only a few counts were recorded for this clone. This chain uses TRBV4-1 with TRBJ1-6; D may be TRBD1 (6 bases). The V and J ends lost 2 bases and 10 bases respectively, with 9 bases between them. The CDR3 sequence is 13 residues long. In germline, CDR1 is MGHRA, CDR2 YSYEKL. CDR3 region: CASSQYRDSPLHF. The CDR3 DNA sequence: TGCGCCAGCAGCCAATACAGGGACTCACCCCTCCACTTT.

The chain joins TRBV7-2 to TRBJ2-3, with a weak D call TRBD2 (5 bases). The germline CDR1 and CDR2 sequences are SGHTA and FQGNSA. V lost 1 base and J 5 bases, leaving 10 bases between the germline ends. The CDR3 has 14 amino acids. The chain's CDR3 is CASSLEFRGDTQYF. CDR3 coding DNA: TGTGCCAGCAGCTTAGAATTCCGGGGAGATACGCAGTATTTT.

This chain links TRBV9 with TRBJ2-3; 7 nucleotides line up with TRBD1. V lost 3 bases and J lost 3; bases outside the gene matches: 7. Per germline, CDR1 SGDLS and CDR2 YYNGEE. CDR3 size: 15 residues. In nucleotides, the CDR3 is TGTGCCAGCAGCGGAACAGGGGTCGGGACAGATACGCAGTATTTT. This codes for CASSGTGVGTDTQYF.

This rearrangement joins TRBV4-3 to TRBJ2-1; TRBD2 agrees at 11 bases. This CDR3 region has 16 residues. The V gene's germline CDR1 is LGHNA and CDR2 YSLEER. V lost 4 bases, J lost 8 bases, and 10 bases stayed unmatched. In DNA, the CDR3 is TGCGCCAGCAGCCTGGCTCTAGCGGGAGGTCTAGATGAGCAGTTCTTC. It yields the protein CASSLALAGGLDEQFF.

The chain combines TRBV5-4 with TRBJ2-3, with D uncertain. This CDR3 is 15 amino acids long. The germline V gene encodes CDR1 SGHNT and CDR2 YYREEE (reference sequence). Trimming stripped 4 bases from V and 4 bases from J, with 16 bases between. The CDR3 bases are TGTGCCAGCAGCGCATCACCTATCGGCTCAGATACGCAGTATTTT. Translation: CASSASPIGSDTQYF.

The CDR3 DNA reads TGTGCCAGCTCACCTGGTCCCAGCGAGTACGAGCAGTACTTC. It is translated as CASSPGPSEYEQYF. The chain joins TRBV18 to TRBJ2-7; no definite D call. Germline CDR1 is KGHSH and CDR2 is LQKENI. The CDR3 length is 14 residues. Trimming removed 3 bases at V and 4 bases at J, with 13 bases between.

The chain couples TRBV7-6 to TRBJ1-3, with a possible D match to TRBD1 (5 bases). The CDR3 runs 15 residues. V lost 4 bases, J lost 4 bases, and 14 bases lay in between. Germline V gives CDR1 SGHVS, CDR2 FNYEAQ. The DNA of the CDR3 is TGTGCCAGCAGCTCCTCTTTGACAGCCGGAAACACCATATATTTT. Translated, it gives CASSSSLTAGNTIYF. The variable domain in full, with the rest retrieved from reference TRBV7-6 and TRBJ1-3, is GAGVSQSPRYKVTKRGQDVALRCDPISGHVSLYWYRQALGQGPEFLTYFNYEAQQDKSGLPNDRFSAERPEGSISTLTIQRTEQRDSAMYRCASSSSLTAGNTIYFGEGSWLTVV.

The chain is built from TRBV15 and TRBJ1-3, with unresolved D. The CDR3 has 15 amino acids. Between the trimmed V and J ends, which lost 5 bases and 7 bases, there was a span of 18 bases. Germline assignment: CDR1 LNHNV and CDR2 YYDKDF (reference sequence). The CDR3 protein is CATSPVGGMMNTIYF. DNA of the CDR3: TGTGCCACCAGCCCGGTTGGTGGGATGATGAACACCATATATTTT.

Remarks on this clone: The sample holds other DNA sequences that translate to the same CDR3. This chain links TRBV11-2 with TRBJ2-7, with 8 bases matching TRBD1. V was pared by 5 bases and J by 6 bases, with 6 bases of the junction left unmatched. The CDR3 contains 13 residues. Germline loops: CDR1 SGHAT, CDR2 FQNNGV. The CDR3 nucleotides read TGTGCCAGCAGCGGAACAGGGGGAGGCGAGCAGTACTTC. Amino acids: CASSGTGGGEQYF.

The rearrangement links TRBV7-6 to TRBJ1-1; no firm D call. V lost 5 bases, J lost 0 bases, and 7 bases lay in between. Germline V lookup: CDR1 SGHVS, CDR2 FNYEAQ. The CDR3 runs to 13 residues. The CDR3 region is CASSRNMNTEAFF. CDR3 sequence (DNA): TGTGCCAGCAGCCGGAACATGAACACTGAAGCTTTCTTT. Complete variable domain (other parts from reference TRBV7-6 and TRBJ1-1): GAGVSQSPRYKVTKRGQDVALRCDPISGHVSLYWYRQALGQGPEFLTYFNYEAQQDKSGLPNDRFSAERPEGSISTLTIQRTEQRDSAMYRCASSRNMNTEAFFGQGTRLTVV.

The DNA of the CDR3 is TGTGCCAGCAGCGTAAAGTCTCGACAGGACAATGAGCAGTTCTTC. It is translated as CASSVKSRQDNEQFF. V usage is TRBV9 and J usage is TRBJ2-1, with a possible D match to TRBD1 (6 bases). The CDR3 has 15 residues. Per germline, CDR1 SGDLS and CDR2 YYNGEE. Trimming pared 1 base from V and 5 bases from J, leaving 13 bases between.